The T cell receptor beta chain under discussion was sequenced for a study of blood T cell repertoires in COVID-19. In the study overall: The study drew acute and convalescent COVID-19 samples from the United States, Italy and Spain. Nucleic acid was either cDNA or gDNA, and it came from T cells, B-cell-depleted T cells, or PBMCs.

The assay was immunoSEQ multiplex PCR, and TCRdb's table has in-frame clones only and misses some. The repertoire holds hundreds of thousands of clones, with 80% to 90% as singletons. This clone was found a few times. J was trimmed by 4 bases and V by 3 bases; bases with no gene match: 7. Looked up from germline, CDR1 is SGHNT and CDR2 is YYREEE (reference sequence). The CDR3 has 15 amino acids. Material: peripheral blood. This chain links TRBV5-4 with TRBJ2-1; TRBD1 aligns across 7 bases. The source of this sequence is a woman over 75 with acute or convalescent COVID-19. For the CDR3, the DNA is TGTGCCAGCAGCTGGGGACAGTGGAAATACAATGAGCAGTTCTTC. This codes for CASSWGQWKYNEQFF.